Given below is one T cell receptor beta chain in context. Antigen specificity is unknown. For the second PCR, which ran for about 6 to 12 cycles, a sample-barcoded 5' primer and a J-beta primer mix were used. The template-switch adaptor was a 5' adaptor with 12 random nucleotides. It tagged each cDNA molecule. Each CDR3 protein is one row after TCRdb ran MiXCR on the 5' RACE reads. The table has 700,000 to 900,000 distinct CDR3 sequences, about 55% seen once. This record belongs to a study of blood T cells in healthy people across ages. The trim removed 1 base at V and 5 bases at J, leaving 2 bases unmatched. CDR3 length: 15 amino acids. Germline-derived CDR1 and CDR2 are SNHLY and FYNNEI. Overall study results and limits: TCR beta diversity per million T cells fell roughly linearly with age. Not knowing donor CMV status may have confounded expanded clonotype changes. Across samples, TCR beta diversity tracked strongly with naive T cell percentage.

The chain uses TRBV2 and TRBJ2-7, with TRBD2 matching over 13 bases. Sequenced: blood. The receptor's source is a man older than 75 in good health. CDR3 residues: CASSEGTSGSHEQYF. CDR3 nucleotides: TGTGCCAGCAGTGAAGGGACTAGCGGGAGCCACGAGCAGTACTTC.